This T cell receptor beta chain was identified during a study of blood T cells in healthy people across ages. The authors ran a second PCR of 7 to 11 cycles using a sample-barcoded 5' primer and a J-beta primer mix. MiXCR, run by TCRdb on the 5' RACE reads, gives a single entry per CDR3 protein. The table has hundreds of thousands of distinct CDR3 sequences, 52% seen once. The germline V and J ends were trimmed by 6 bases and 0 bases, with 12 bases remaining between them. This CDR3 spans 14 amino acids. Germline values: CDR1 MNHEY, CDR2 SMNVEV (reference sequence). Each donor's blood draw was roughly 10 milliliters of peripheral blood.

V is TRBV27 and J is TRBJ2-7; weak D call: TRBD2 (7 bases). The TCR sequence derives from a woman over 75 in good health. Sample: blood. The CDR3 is CASSPGGASYEQYF. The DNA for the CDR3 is TGTGCCAGCAGCCCTGGGGGGGCCTCCTACGAGCAGTACTTC.